This T cell receptor (beta chain) was sequenced during a study of blood T cells in healthy people across ages. V was clipped by 0 bases and J by 3 bases, with 7 bases between them. The CDR3 contains 14 residues. Per the germline V gene, CDR1 is LGHNA and CDR2 is YSLEER. The authors ran a second PCR of 7 to 11 cycles using a sample-barcoded 5' primer and a J-beta primer mix. TCRdb re-analysed the 5' RACE reads in MiXCR, keeping a single row per CDR3 protein. The sample consists of more than 500,000 distinct CDR3 sequences, roughly 28% of them appearing once. The study, taken as a whole, reports: Estimates drawn from one million T cells were deemed to understate diversity. As naive T cell percentage varied, TCR beta diversity correlated strongly with it.

PBMCs were isolated at a quantity of at least 6.5 million per sample. With regard to this clonotype: Its antigen remains unidentified.

This receptor was obtained from an older woman in good health. The chain employs TRBV4-3 and TRBJ2-3; a weak D match, TRBD2 (6 bases). The sample comprised blood. The DNA for the CDR3 is TGCGCCAGCAGCCAAGACGGGGGAACAGATACGCAGTATTTT. Translated, it gives CASSQDGGTDTQYF.